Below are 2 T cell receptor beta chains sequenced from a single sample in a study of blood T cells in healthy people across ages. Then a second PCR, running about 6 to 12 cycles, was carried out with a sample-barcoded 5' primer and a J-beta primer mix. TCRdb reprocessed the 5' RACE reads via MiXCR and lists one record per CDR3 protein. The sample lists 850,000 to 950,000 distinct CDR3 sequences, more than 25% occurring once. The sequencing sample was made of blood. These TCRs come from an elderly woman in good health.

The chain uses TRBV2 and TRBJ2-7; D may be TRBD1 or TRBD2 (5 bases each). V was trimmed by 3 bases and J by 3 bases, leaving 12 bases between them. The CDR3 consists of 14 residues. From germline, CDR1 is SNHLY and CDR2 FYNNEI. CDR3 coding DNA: TGTGCCAGCAGTGAGGTGAGGGGAATCTACGAGCAGTACTTC. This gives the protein CASSEVRGIYEQYF.

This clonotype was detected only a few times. DNA for the CDR3: TGTGCCAGCAGCCCTGGCACCGGGACAGGGGGCCAAGAGACCCAGTACTTC. Translating gives CASSPGTGTGGQETQYF. This chain connects TRBV9 to TRBJ2-5; 11 bases line up with TRBD1. Germline V gives CDR1 SGDLS, CDR2 YYNGEE. The V gene end was trimmed by 4 bases and the J gene end by 1 base; junction bases not matched to a gene: 9. CDR3 size: 17 residues.